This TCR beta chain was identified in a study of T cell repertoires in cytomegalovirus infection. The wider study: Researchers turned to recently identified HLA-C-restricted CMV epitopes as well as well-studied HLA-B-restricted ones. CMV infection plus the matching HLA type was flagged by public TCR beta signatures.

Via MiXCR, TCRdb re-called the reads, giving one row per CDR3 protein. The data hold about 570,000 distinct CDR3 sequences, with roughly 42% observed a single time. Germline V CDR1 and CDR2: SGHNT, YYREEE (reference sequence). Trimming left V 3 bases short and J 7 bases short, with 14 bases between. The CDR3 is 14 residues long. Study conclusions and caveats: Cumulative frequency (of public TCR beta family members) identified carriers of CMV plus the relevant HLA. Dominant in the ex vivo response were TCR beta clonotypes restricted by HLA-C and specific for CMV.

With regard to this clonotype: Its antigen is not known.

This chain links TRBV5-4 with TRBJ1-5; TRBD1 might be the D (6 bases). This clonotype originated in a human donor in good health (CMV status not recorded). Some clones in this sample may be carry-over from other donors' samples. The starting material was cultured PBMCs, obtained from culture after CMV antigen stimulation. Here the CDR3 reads CASSSGGQGQPQHF. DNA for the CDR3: TGTGCCAGCAGCTCCGGGGGACAAGGCCAGCCCCAGCATTTT.